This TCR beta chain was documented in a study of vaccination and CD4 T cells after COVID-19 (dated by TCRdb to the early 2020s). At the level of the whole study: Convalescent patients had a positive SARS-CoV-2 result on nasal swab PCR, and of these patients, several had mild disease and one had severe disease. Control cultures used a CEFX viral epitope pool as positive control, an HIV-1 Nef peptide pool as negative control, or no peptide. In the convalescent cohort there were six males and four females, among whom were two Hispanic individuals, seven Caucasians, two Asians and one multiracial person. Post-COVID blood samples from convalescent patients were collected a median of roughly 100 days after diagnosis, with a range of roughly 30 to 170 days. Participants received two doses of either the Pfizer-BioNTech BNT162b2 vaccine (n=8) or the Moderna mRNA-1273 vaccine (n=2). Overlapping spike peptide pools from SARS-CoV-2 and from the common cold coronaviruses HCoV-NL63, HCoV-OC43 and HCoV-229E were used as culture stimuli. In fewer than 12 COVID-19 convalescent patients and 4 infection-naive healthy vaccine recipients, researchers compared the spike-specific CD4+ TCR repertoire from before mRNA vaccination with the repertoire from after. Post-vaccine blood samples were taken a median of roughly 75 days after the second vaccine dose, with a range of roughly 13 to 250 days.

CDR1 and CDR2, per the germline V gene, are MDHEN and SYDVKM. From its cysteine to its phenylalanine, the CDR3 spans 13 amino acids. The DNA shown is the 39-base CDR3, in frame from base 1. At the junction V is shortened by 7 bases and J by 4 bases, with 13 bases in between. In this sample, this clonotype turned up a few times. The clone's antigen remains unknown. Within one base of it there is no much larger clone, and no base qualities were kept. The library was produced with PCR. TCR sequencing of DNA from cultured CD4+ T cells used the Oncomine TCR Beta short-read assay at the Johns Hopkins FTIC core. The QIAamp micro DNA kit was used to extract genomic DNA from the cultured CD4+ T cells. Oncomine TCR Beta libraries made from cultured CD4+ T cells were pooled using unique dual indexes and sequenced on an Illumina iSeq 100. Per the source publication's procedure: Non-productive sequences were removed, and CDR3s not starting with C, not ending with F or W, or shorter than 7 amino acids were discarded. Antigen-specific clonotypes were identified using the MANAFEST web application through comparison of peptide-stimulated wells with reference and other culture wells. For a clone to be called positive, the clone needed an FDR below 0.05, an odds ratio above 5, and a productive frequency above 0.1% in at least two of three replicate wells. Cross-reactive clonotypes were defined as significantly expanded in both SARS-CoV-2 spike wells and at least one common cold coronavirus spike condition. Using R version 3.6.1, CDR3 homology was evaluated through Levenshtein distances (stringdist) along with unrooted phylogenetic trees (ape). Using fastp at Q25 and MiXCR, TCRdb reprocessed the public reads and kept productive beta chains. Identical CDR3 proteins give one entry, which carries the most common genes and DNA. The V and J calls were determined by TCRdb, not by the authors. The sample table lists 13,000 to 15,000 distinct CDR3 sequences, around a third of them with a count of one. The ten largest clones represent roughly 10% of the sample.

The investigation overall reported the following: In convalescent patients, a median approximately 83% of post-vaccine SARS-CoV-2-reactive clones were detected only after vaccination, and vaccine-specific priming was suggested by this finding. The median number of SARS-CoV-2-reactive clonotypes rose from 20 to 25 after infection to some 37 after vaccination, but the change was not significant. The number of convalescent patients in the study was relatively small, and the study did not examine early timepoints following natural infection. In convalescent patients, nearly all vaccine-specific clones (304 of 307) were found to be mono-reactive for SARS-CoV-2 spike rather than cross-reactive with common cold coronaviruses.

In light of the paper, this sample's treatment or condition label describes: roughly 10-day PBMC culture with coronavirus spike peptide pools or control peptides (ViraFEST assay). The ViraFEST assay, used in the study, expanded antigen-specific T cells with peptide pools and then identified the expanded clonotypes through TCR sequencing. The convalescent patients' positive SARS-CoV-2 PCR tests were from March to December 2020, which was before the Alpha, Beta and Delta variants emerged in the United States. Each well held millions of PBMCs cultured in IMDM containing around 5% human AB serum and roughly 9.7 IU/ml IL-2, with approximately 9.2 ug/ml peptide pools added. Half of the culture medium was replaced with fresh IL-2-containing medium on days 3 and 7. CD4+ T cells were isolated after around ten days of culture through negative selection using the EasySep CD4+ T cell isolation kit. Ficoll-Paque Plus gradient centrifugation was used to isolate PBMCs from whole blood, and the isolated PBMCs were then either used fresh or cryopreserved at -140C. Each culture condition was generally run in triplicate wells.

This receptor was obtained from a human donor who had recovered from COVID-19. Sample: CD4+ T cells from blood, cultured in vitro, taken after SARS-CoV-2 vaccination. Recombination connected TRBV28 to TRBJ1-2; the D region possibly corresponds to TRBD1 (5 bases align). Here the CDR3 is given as CASIDGQFYGYTF. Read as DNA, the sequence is TGTGCCAGCATCGACGGACAATTCTATGGCTACACCTTC.